Described below is a single TCR beta chain sequence and its context. This entry comes from a study of T cell changes during pregnancy in multiple sclerosis. Produced via immunoSEQ multiplex PCR; TCRdb's table is partial and in-frame only. The sample includes around 100,000 clones, roughly nine tenths of them seen just once. This CDR3 has 13 amino acids. The ends were cut back, 3 bases at V and 5 bases at J, with 13 bases in the middle. The germline CDR1 and CDR2 sequences are GTSNPN and SVGIG (reference sequence). The sequenced sample was peripheral blood, obtained after pregnancy. The V gene is TRBV30, the J gene TRBJ1-1, with unresolved D. This receptor was obtained from a female donor with multiple sclerosis, enrolled in a pregnancy study. The CDR3 DNA follows: TGTGCCTGGAGGGTCTTCCAACGGACTGAAGCTTTCTTT. Encoded protein: CAWRVFQRTEAFF. Together with reference TRBV30 and TRBJ1-1, the CDR3 gives the full variable domain: SQTIHQWPATLVQPVGSPLSLECTVEGTSNPNLYWYRQAAGRGLQLLFYSVGIGQISSEVPQNLSASRPQDRQFILSSKKLLLSDSGFYLCAWRVFQRTEAFFGQGTRLTVV.